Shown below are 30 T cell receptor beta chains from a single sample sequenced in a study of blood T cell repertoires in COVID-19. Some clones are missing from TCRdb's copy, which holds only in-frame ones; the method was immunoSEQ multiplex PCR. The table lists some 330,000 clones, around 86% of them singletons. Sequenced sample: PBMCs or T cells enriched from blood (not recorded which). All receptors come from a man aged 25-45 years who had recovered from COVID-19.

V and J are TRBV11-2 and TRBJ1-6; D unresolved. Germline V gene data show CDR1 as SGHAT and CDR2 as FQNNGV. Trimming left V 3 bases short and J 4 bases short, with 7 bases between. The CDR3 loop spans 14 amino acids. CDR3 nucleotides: TGTGCCAGCAGCTTTCACATTTATAATTCACCCCTCCACTTT. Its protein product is CASSFHIYNSPLHF.

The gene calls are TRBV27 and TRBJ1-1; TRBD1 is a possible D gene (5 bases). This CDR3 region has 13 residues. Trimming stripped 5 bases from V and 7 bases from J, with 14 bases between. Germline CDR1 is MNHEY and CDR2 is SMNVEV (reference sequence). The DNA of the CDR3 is TGTGCCAGCAGTCCCCAATTGGGGGGTGAAGCTTTCTTT. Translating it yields CASSPQLGGEAFF.

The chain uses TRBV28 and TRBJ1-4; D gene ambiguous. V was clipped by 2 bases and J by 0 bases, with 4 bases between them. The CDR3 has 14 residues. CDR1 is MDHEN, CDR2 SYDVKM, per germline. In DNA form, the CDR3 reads TGTGCCAGCAGTTTACCTGCAACTAATGAAAAACTGTTTTTT. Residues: CASSLPATNEKLFF.

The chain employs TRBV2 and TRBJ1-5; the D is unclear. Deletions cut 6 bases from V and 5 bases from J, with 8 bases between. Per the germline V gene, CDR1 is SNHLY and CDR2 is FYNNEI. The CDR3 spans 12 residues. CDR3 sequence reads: CASRTGDQPQHF. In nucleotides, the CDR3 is TGTGCCAGCAGGACCGGGGATCAGCCCCAGCATTTT.

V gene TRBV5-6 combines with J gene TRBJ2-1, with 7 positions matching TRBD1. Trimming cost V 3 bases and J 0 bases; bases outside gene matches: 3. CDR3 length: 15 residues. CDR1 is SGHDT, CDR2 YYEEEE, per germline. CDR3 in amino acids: CASSSDRSSYNEQFF. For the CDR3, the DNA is TGTGCCAGCAGCTCGGACAGGAGCTCCTACAATGAGCAGTTCTTC. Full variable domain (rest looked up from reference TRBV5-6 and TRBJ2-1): DAGVTQSPTHLIKTRGQQVTLRCSPKSGHDTVSWYQQALGQGPQFIFQYYEEEERQRGNFPDRFSGHQFPNYSSELNVNALLLGDSALYLCASSSDRSSYNEQFFGPGTRLTVL.

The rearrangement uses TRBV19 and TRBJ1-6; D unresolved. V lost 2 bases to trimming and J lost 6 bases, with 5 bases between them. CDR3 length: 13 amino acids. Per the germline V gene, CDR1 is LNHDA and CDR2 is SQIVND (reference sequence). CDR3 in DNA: TGTGCCAGTAGTATATTAGTTAATTCACCCCTCCACTTT. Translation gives CASSILVNSPLHF. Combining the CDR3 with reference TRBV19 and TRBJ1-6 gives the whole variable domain DGGITQSPKYLFRKEGQNVTLSCEQNLNHDAMYWYRQDPGQGLRLIYYSQIVNDFQKGDIAEGYSVSREKKESFPLTVTSAQKNPTAFYLCASSILVNSPLHFGNGTRLTVT.

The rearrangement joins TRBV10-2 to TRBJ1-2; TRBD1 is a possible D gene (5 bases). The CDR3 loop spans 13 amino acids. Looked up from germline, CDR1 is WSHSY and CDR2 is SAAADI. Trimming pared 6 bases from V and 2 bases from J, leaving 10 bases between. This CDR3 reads CASSDSPNYGYTF. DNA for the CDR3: TGCGCCAGCAGCGACAGCCCCAACTATGGCTACACCTTC.

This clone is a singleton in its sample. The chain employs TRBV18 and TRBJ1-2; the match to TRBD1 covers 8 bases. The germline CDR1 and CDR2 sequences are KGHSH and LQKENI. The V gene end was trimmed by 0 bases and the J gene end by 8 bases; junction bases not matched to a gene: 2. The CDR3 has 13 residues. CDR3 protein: CASSPPTGEGYTF. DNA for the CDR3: TGTGCCAGCTCACCACCGACAGGGGAAGGCTACACCTTC. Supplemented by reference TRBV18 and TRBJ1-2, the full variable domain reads NAGVMQNPRHLVRRRGQEARLRCSPMKGHSHVYWYRQLPEEGLKFMVYLQKENIIDESGMPKERFSAEFPKEGPSILRIQQVVRGDSAAYFCASSPPTGEGYTFGSGTRLTVV.

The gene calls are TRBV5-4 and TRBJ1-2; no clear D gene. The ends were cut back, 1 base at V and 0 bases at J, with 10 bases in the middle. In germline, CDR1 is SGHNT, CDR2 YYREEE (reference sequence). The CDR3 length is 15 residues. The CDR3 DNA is TGTGCCAGCAGCTTGATCGACAAAGCTAACTATGGCTACACCTTC. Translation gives CASSLIDKANYGYTF.

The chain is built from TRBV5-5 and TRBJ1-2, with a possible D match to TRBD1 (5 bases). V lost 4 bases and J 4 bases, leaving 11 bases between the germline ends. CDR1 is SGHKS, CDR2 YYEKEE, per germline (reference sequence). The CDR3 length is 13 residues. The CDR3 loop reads CASSMTDAYGYTF. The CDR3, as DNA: TGTGCCAGCAGCATGACAGATGCCTATGGCTACACCTTC. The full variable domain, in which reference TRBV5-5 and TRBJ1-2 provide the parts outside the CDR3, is DAGVTQSPTHLIKTRGQQVTLRCSPISGHKSVSWYQQVLGQGPQFIFQYYEKEERGRGNFPDRFSARQFPNYSSELNVNALLLGDSALYLCASSMTDAYGYTFGSGTRLTVV.

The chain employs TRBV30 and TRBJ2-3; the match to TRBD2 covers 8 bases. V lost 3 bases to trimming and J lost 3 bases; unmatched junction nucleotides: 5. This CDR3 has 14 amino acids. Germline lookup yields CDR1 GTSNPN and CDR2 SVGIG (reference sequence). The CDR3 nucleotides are TGTGCCTGGAGGGAAGCGGGAGCAACAGATACGCAGTATTTT. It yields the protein CAWREAGATDTQYF.

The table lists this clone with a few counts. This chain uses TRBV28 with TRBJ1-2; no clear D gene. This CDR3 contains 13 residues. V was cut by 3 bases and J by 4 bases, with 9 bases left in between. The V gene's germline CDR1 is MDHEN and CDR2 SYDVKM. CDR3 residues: CASSFGFTYGYTF. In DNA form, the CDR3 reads TGTGCCAGCAGTTTCGGGTTTACCTATGGCTACACCTTC.

The CDR3 is CASSSRDTQYF. CDR3 nucleotide sequence: TGTGCCAGCAGTTCCCGGGATACGCAGTATTTT. The chain recombines TRBV28 with TRBJ2-3; D not certain. With 4 bases removed from V and 6 bases from J, the gap between germline ends came to 5 bases. Per germline, CDR1 MDHEN and CDR2 SYDVKM. The CDR3 extends over 11 amino acids.

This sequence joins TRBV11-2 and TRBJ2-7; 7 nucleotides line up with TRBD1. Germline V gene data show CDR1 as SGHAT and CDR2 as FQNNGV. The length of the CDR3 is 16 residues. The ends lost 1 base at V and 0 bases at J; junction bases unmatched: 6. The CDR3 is CASSLVAAGGSYEQYF. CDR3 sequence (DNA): TGTGCCAGCAGCTTAGTGGCGGCAGGGGGCTCCTACGAGCAGTACTTC.

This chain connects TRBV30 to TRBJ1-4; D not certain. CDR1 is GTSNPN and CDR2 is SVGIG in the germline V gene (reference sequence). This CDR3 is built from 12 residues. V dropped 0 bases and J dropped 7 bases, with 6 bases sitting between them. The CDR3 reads CAWSVRGEKLFF. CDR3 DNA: TGTGCCTGGAGTGTTAGAGGTGAAAAACTGTTTTTT.

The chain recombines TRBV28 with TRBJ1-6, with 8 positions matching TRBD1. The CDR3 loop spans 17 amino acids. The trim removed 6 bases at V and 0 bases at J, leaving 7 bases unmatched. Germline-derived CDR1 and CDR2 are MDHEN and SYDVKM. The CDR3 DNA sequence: TGTGCCAGCAGGCTCGGACAGGGAAGCTCCTATAATTCACCCCTCCACTTT. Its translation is CASRLGQGSSYNSPLHF.

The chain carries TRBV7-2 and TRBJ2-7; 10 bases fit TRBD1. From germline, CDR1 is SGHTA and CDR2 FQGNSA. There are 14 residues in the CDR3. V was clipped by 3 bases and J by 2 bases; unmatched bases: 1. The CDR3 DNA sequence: TGTGCCAGCAGCTTCGGGACAGGGGCCTACGAGCAGTACTTC. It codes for CASSFGTGAYEQYF.

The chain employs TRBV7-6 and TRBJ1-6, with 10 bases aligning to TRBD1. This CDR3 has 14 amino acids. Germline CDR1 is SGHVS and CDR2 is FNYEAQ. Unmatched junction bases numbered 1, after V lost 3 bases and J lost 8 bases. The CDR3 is CASSLTGGYSPLHF. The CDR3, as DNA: TGTGCCAGCAGCTTGACAGGGGGCTATTCACCCCTCCACTTT.

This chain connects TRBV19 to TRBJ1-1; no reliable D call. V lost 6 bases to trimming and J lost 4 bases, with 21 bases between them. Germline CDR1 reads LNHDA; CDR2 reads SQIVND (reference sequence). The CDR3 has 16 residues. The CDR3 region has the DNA TGTGCCAGTAGGCCGCGAGGGCCCAGTTTAGGCACTGAAGCTTTCTTT. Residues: CASRPRGPSLGTEAFF.

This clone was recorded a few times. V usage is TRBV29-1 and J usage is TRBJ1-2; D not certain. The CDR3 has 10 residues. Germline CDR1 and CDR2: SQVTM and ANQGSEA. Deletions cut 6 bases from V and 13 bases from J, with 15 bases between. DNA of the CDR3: TGCAGCGTCGATAGGTGGGAGAGCACCTTC. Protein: CSVDRWESTF. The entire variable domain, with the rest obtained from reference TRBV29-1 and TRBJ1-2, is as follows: SAVISQKPSRDICQRGTSLTIQCQVDSQVTMMFWYRQQPGQSLTLIATANQGSEATYESGFVIDKFPISRPNLTFSTLTVSNMSPEDSSIYLCSVDRWESTFGSGTRLTVV.

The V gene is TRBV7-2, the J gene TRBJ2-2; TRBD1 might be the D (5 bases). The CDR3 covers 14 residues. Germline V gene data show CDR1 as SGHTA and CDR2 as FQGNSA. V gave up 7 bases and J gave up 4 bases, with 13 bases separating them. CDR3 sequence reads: CASTRTYFTGELFF. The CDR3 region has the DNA TGTGCCAGCACCCGGACATACTTCACCGGGGAGCTGTTTTTT.

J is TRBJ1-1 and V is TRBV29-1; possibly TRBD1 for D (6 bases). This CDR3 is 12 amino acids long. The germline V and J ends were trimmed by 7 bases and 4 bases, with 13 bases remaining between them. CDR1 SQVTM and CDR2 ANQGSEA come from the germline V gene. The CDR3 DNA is TGCAGCGCGGAAACAGGGCCCACTGAAGCTTTCTTT. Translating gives CSAETGPTEAFF. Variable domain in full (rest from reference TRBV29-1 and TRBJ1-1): SAVISQKPSRDICQRGTSLTIQCQVDSQVTMMFWYRQQPGQSLTLIATANQGSEATYESGFVIDKFPISRPNLTFSTLTVSNMSPEDSSIYLCSAETGPTEAFFGQGTRLTVV.

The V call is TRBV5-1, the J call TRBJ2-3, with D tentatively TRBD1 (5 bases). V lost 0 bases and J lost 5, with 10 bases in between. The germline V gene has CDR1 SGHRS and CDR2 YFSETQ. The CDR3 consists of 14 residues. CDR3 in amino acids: CASSLDLRGDTQYF. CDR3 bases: TGCGCCAGCAGCTTGGATTTAAGGGGAGATACGCAGTATTTT.

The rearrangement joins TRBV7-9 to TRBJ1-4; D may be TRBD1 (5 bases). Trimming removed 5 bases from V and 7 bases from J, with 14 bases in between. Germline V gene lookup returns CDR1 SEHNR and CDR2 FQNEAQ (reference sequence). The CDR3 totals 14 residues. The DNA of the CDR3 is TGTGCCAGCAGCCCAGGGTCTTTAGGTGAAAAACTGTTTTTT. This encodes CASSPGSLGEKLFF.

In DNA, the CDR3 is TGCGCCAGCAGCGGACGGACAGGGTCCGCGAACACCATATATTTT. It is translated as CASSGRTGSANTIYF. V and J are TRBV5-1 and TRBJ1-3, with 8 bases matching TRBD1. Trimming at V came to 4 bases and at J to 7 bases, leaving 10 bases not matched to a gene. The CDR3 is made up of 15 amino acids. CDR1 is SGHRS and CDR2 is YFSETQ in the germline V gene.

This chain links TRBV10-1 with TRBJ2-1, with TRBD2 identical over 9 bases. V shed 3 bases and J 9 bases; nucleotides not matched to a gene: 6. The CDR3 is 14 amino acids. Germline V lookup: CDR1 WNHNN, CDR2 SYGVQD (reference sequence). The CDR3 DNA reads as TGCGCCAGCAGTGACGGCGGGGGGGCAAGTGAGCAGTTCTTC. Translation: CASSDGGGASEQFF.

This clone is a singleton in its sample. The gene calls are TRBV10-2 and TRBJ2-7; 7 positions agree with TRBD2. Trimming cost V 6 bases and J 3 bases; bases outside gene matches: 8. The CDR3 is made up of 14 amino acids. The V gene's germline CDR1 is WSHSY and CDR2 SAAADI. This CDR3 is CASRNGGDRYEQYF. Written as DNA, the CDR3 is TGCGCCAGCAGGAATGGGGGGGACCGCTACGAGCAGTACTTC.

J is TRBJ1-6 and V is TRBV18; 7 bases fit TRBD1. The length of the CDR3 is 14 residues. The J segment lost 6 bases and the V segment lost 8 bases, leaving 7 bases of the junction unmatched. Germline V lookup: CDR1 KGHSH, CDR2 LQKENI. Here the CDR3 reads CASTETGTNSPLHF. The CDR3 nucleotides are TGTGCCAGCACAGAGACAGGGACTAATTCACCCCTCCACTTT.

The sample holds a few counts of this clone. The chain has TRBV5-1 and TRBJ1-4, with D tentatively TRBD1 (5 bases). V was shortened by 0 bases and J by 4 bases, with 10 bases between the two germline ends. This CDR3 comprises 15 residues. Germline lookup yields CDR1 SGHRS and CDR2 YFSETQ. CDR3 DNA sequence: TGCGCCAGCAGCTTGGAGGCAGGGTTTAATGAAAAACTGTTTTTT. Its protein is CASSLEAGFNEKLFF.

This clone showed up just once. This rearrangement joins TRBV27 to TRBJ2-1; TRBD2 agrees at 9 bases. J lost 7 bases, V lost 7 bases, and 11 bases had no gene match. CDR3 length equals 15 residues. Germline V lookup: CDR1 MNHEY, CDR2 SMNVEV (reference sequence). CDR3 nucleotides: TGTGCCAGCACGCCCTATAGCGGGAGCAATAATGAGCAGTTCTTC. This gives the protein CASTPYSGSNNEQFF.